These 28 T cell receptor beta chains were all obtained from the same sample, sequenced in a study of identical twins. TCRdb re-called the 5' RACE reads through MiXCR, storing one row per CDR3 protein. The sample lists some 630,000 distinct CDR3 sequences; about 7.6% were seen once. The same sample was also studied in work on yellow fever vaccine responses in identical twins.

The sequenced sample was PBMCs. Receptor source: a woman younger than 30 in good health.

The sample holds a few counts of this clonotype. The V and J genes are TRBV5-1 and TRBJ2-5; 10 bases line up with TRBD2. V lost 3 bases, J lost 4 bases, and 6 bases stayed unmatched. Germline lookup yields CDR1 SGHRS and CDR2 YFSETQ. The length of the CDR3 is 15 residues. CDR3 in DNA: TGCGCCAGCAGCTCGGGACTAGCGTTAAGAGAGACCCAGTACTTC. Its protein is CASSSGLALRETQYF.

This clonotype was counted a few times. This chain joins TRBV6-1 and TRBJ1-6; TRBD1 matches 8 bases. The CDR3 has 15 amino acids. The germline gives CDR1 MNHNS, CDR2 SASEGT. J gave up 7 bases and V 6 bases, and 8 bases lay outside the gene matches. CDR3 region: CASSWRTGRNSPLHF. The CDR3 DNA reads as TGTGCCAGCAGCTGGAGGACAGGGCGGAATTCACCCCTCCACTTT.

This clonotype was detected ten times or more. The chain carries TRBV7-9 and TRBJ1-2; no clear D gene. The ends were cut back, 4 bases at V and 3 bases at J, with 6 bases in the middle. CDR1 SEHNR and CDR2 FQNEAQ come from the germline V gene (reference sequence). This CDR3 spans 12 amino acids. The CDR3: CASSSTDYGYTF. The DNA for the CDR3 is TGTGCCAGCAGCTCAACGGACTATGGCTACACCTTC.

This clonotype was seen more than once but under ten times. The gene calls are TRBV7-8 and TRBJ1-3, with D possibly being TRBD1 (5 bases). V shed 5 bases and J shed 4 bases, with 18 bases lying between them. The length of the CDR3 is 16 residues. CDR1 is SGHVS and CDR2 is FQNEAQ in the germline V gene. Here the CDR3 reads CASSRLMGDPGNTIYF. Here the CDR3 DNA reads TGTGCCAGCAGCCGTCTTATGGGGGATCCAGGAAACACCATATATTTT.

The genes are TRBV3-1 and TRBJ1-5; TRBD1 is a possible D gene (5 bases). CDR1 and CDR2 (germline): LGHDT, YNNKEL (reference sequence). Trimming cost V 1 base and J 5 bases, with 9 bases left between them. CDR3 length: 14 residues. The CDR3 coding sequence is TGTGCCAGCAGCCAAGGAAGGGGTGATCAGCCCCAGCATTTT. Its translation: CASSQGRGDQPQHF.

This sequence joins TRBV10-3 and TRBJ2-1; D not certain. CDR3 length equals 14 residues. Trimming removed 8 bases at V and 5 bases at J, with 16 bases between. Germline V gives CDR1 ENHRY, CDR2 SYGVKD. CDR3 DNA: TGTGCCATCTCTACCCTTGGTGGGGACAATGAGCAGTTCTTC. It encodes CAISTLGGDNEQFF.

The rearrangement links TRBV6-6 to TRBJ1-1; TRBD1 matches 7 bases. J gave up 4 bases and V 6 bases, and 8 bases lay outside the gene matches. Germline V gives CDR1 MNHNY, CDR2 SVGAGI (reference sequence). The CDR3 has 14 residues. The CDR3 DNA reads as TGTGCCAGCAGAACAGGGGCTTTGGTCACTGAAGCTTTCTTT. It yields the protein CASRTGALVTEAFF.

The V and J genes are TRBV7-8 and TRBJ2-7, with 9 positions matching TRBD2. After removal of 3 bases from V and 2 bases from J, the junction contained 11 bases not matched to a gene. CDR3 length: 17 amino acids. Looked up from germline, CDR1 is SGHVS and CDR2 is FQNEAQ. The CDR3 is CASSLSAGGRAPYEQYF. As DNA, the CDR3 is TGTGCCAGCAGCTTGTCTGCCGGCGGGAGGGCCCCCTACGAGCAGTACTTC. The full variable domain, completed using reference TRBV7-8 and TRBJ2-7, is GAGVSQSPRYKVAKRGQDVALRCDPISGHVSLFWYQQALGQGPEFLTYFQNEAQLDKSGLPSDRFFAERPEGSVSTLKIQRTQQEDSAVYLCASSLSAGGRAPYEQYFGPGTRLTVT.

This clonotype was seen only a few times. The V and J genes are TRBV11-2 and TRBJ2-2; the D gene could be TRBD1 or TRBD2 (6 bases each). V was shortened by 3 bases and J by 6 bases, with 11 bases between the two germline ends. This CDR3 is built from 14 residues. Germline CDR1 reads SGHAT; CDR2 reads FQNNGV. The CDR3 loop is CASSFSRGAGELFF. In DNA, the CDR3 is TGTGCCAGCAGCTTTTCTAGGGGGGCCGGGGAGCTGTTTTTT.

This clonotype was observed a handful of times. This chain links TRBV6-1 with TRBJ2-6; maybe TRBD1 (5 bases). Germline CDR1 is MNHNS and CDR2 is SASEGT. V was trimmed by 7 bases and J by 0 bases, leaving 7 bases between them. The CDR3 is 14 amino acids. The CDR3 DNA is TGTGCCAGCAAGGGGCTCTCTGGGGCCAACGTCCTGACTTTC. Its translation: CASKGLSGANVLTF.

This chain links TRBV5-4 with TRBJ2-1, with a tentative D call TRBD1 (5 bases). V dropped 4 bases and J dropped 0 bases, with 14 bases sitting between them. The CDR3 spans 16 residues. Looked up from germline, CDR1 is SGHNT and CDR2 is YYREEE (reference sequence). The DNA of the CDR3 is TGTGCCAGCAGCCGAACCGGCGACAGCTCCTACAATGAGCAGTTCTTC. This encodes CASSRTGDSSYNEQFF.

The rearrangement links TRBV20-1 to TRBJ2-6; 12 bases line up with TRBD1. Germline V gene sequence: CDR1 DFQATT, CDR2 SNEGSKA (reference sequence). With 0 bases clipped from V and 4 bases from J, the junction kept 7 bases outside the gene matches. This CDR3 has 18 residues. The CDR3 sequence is CSARDGTGGAYGANVLTF. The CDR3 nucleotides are TGCAGTGCTAGAGATGGGACAGGGGGCGCGTACGGGGCCAACGTCCTGACTTTC.

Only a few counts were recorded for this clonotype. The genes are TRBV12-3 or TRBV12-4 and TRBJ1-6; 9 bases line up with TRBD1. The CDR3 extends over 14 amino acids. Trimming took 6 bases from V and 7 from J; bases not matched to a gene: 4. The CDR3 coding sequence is TGTGCCAGCAGCTGGACAGGGGCCAATTCACCCCTCCACTTT. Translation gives CASSWTGANSPLHF.

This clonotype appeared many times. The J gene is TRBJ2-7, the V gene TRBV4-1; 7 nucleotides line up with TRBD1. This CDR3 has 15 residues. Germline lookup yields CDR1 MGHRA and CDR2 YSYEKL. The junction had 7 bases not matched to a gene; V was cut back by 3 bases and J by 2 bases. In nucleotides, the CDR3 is TGCGCCAGCAGCCACTTCCTTGGGACAGCCTACGAGCAGTACTTC. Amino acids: CASSHFLGTAYEQYF.

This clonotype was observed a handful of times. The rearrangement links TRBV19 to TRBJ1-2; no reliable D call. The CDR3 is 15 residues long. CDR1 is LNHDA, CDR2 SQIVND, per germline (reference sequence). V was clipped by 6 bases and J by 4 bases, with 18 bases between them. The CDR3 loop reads CASRTPNIFRYGYTF. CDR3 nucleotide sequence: TGTGCCAGTAGGACACCGAACATCTTCCGCTATGGCTACACCTTC. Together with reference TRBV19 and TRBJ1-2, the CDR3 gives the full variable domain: DGGITQSPKYLFRKEGQNVTLSCEQNLNHDAMYWYRQDPGQGLRLIYYSQIVNDFQKGDIAEGYSVSREKKESFPLTVTSAQKNPTAFYLCASRTPNIFRYGYTFGSGTRLTVV.

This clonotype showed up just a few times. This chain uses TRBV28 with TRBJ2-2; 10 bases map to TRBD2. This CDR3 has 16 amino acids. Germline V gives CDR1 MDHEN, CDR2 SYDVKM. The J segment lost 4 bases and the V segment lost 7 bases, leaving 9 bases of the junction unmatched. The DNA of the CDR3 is TGTGCCAGCACCACGGGGTCTAGCGGGGGCACCGGGGAGCTGTTTTTT. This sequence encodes CASTTGSSGGTGELFF.

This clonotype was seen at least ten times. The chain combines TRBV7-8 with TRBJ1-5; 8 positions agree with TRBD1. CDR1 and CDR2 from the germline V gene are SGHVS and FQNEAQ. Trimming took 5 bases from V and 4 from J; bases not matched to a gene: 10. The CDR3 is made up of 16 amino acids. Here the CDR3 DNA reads TGTGCCAGCAGCCGGGTTCTAGGACAGGGTAATCAGCCCCAGCATTTT. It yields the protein CASSRVLGQGNQPQHF. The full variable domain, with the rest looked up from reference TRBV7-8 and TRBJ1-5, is GAGVSQSPRYKVAKRGQDVALRCDPISGHVSLFWYQQALGQGPEFLTYFQNEAQLDKSGLPSDRFFAERPEGSVSTLKIQRTQQEDSAVYLCASSRVLGQGNQPQHFGDGTRLSIL.

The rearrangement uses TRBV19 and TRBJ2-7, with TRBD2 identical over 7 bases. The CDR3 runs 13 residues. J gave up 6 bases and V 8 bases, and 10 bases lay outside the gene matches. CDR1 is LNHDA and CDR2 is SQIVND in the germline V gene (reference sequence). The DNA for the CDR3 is TGTGCCAGTTTCGGGGAGGGGTTACGCGAGCAGTACTTC. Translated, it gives CASFGEGLREQYF.

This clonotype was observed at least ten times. The CDR3 loop is CASTRGQGVFDGYTF. DNA of the CDR3: TGCGCCAGCACCAGGGGCCAGGGGGTTTTTGATGGCTACACCTTC. V is TRBV4-1 and J is TRBJ1-2, with 7 nucleotides matching TRBD1. This CDR3 contains 15 residues. J was trimmed by 6 bases and V by 7 bases; bases with no gene match: 14. The V gene's germline CDR1 is MGHRA and CDR2 YSYEKL.

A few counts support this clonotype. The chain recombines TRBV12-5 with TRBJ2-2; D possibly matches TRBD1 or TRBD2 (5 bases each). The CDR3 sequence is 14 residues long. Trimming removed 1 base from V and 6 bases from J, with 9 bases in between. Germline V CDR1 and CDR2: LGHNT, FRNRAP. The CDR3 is CASGLAGTSGELFF. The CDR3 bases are TGTGCTAGTGGTTTGGCCGGGACCTCCGGGGAGCTGTTTTTT. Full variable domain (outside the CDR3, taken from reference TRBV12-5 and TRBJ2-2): DARVTQTPRHKVTEMGQEVTMRCQPILGHNTVFWYRQTMMQGLELLAYFRNRAPLDDSGMPKDRFSAEMPDATLATLKIQPSEPRDSAVYFCASGLAGTSGELFFGEGSRLTVL.

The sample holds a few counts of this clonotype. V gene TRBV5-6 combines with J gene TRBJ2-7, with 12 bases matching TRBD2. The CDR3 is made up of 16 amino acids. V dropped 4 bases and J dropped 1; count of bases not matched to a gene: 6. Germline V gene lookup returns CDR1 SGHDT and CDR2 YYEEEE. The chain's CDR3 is CASSRSSGGGSYEQYV. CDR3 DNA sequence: TGTGCCAGCAGCAGATCTAGCGGGGGGGGTTCCTACGAGCAGTACGTC.

The CDR3 sequence is CASSWDTYGYTF. CDR3 bases: TGCGCCAGCAGCTGGGACACCTATGGCTACACCTTC. This sequence joins TRBV5-1 and TRBJ1-2; TRBD1 is a possible D gene (6 bases). V lost 3 bases, J lost 4 bases, and 7 bases lay in between. The CDR3 spans 12 residues. Germline loops: CDR1 SGHRS, CDR2 YFSETQ.

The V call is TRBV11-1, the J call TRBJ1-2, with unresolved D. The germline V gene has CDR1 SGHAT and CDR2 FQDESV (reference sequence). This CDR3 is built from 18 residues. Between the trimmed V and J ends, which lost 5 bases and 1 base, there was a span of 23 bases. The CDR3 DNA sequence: TGTGCCAGCAGCCCTCAGCGAGGAACGGAGATAGATAACTATGGCTACACCTTC. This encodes CASSPQRGTEIDNYGYTF.

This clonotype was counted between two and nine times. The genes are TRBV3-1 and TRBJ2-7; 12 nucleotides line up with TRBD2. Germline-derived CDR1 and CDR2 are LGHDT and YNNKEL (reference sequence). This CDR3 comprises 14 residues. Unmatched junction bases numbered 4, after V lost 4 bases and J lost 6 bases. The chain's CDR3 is CASSRLLAGGEQYF. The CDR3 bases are TGTGCCAGCAGCCGACTACTAGCGGGAGGCGAGCAGTACTTC.

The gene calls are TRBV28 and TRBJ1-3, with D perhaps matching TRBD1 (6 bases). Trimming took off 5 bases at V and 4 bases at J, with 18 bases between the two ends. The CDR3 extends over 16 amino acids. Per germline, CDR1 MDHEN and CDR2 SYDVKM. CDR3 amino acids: CASSLALGTFGNTIYF. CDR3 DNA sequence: TGTGCCAGCAGTCTAGCTCTAGGGACATTCGGAAACACCATATATTTT.

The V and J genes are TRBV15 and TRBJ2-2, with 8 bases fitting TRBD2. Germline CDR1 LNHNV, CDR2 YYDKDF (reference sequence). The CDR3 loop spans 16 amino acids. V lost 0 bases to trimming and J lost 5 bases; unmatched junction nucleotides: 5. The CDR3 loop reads CATSRDLASGTGELFF. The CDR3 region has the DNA TGTGCCACCAGCAGAGATTTGGCTAGCGGGACCGGGGAGCTGTTTTTT.

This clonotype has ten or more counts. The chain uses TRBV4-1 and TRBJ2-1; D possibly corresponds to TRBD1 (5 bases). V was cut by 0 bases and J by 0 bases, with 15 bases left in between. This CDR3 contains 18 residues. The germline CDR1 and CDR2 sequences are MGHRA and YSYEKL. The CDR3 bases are TGCGCCAGCAGCCAAGATGGGGCCAGAGCAGCCTCCTACAATGAGCAGTTCTTC. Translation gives CASSQDGARAASYNEQFF.

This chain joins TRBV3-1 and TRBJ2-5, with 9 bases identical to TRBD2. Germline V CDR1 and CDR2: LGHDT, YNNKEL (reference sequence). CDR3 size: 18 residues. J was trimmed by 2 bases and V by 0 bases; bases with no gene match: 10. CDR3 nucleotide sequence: TGTGCCAGCAGCCAAGAAGGGGAGCGGGGGGAGGTTCAAGAGACCCAGTACTTC. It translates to CASSQEGERGEVQETQYF.